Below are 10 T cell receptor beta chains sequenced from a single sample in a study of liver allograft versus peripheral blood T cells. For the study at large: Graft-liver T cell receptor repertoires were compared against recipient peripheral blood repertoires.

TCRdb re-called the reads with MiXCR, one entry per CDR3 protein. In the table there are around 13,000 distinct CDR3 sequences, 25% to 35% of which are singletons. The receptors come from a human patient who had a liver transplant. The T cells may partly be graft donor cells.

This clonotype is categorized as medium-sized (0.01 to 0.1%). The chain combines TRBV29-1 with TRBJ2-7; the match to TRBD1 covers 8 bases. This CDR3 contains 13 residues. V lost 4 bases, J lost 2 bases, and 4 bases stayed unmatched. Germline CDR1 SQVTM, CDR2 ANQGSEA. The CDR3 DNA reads TGCAGCGTTGGACAGGGGAATACCTACGAGCAGTACTTC. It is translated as CSVGQGNTYEQYF.

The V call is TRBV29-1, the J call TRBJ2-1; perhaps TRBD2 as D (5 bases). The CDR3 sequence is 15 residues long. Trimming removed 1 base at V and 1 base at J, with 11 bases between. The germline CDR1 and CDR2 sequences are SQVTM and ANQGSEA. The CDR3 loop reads CSVEVASRSYNEQFF. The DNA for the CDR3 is TGCAGCGTTGAAGTGGCTAGCAGGTCCTACAATGAGCAGTTCTTC.

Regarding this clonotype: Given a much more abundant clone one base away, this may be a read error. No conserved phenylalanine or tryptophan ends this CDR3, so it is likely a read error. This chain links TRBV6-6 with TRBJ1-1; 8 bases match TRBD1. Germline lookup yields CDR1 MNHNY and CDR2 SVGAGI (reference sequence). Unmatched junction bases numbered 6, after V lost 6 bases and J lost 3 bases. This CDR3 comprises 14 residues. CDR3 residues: CASSRTGRDTEAFY. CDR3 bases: TGTGCCAGCAGCCGGACAGGGAGGGACACTGAAGCTTTCTAT.

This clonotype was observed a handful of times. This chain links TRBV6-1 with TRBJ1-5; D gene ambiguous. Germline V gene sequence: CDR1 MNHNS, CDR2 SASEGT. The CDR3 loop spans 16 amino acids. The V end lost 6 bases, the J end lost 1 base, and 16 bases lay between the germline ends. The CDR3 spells CASRSGWLGSNQPQHF. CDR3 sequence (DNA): TGTGCCAGCAGGAGCGGTTGGTTGGGAAGCAATCAGCCCCAGCATTTT.

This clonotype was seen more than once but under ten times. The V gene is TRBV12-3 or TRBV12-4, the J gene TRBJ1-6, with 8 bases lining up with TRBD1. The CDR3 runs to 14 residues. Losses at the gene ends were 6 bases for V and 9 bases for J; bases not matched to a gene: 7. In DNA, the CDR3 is TGTGCCAGCAGCCCGGACAGGGTGGGTTCACCCCTCCACTTT. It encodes CASSPDRVGSPLHF.

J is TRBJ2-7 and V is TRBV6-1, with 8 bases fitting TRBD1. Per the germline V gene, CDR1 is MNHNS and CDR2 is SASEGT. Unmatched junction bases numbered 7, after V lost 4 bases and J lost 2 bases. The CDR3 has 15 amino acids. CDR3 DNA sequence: TGTGCCAGCAGTGCGCAGGGGGCGAACACCTACGAGCAGTACTTC. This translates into CASSAQGANTYEQYF.

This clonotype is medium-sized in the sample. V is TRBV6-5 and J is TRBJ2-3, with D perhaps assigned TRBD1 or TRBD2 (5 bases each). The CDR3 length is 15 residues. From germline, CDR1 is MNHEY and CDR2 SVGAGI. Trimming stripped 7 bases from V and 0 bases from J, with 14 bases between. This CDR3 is CASTTRWGSTDTQYF. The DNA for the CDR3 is TGTGCCAGCACCACCCGATGGGGGAGCACAGATACGCAGTATTTT.

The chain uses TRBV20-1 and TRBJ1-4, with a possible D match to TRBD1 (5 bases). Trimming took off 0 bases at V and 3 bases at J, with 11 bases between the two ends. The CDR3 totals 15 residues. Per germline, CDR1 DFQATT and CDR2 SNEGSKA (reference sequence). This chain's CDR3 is CSARDVRGANEKLFF. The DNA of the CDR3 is TGCAGTGCTAGAGATGTCCGAGGGGCTAATGAAAAACTGTTTTTT.

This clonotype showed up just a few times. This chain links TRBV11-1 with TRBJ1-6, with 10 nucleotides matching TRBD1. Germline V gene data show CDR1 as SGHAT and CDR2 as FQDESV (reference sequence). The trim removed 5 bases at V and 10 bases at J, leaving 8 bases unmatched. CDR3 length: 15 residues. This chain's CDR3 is CASSPRQGANSPLHF. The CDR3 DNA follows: TGTGCCAGCAGCCCGAGACAGGGGGCAAACTCACCCCTCCACTTT.

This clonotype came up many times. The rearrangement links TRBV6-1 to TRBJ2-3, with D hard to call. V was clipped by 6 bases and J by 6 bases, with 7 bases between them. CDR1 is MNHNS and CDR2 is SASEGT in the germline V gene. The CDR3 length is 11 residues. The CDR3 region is CASSPQDTQYF. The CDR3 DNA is TGTGCCAGCAGCCCACAGGATACGCAGTATTTT.